Below are 29 T cell receptor beta chains sequenced from a single sample in a study of naive and memory T cell subsets. The beta constant-region primer was an equimolar mix of two oligonucleotides covering TRBC1 and TRBC2. Four rounds of PCR amplified the ligated cDNA using nested alpha and beta constant-region primers plus SP2. TCRdb re-derived calls from the UMI-ligation and nested PCR reads in MiXCR, one entry per CDR3 protein. The sample lists 95,000 to 150,000 distinct CDR3 sequences, 36% occurring once. Sequenced: central memory CD4+ T cells from blood. The source is a human donor in good health.

The chain links TRBV5-1 to TRBJ2-3, with 7 bases aligning to TRBD2. The V gene's germline CDR1 is SGHRS and CDR2 YFSETQ. The CDR3 has 14 residues. Trimming cost V 5 bases and J 3 bases; bases outside gene matches: 6. The chain's CDR3 is CASRTGGGTDTQYF. The CDR3 nucleotides are TGCGCCAGCAGGACGGGAGGAGGAACAGATACGCAGTATTTT.

This clonotype was counted many times. The V and J genes are TRBV20-1 and TRBJ2-7, with D unresolved. Trimming shortened V by 3 bases and J by 0 bases, and 12 bases separated the two germline ends. The CDR3 has 14 amino acids. Per germline, CDR1 DFQATT and CDR2 SNEGSKA (reference sequence). The DNA of the CDR3 is TGCAGTGCTAGGCTTCCTAGGAGCTCCTACGAGCAGTACTTC. As protein: CSARLPRSSYEQYF.

Only a few counts were recorded for this clonotype. This rearrangement joins TRBV6-6 to TRBJ2-1; D perhaps matches TRBD1 (6 bases). V lost 5 bases, J lost 2 bases, and 16 bases lay in between. Germline lookup yields CDR1 MNHNY and CDR2 SVGAGI (reference sequence). This CDR3 has 16 amino acids. The CDR3 DNA sequence: TGTGCCAGCAGTCAACAGGGATTGGGCACCTACAATGAGCAGTTCTTC. It is translated as CASSQQGLGTYNEQFF.

The chain joins TRBV28 to TRBJ1-1, with TRBD1 identical over 11 bases. Trimming removed 5 bases from V and 0 bases from J; junction bases left unmatched: 8. Germline CDR1 is MDHEN and CDR2 is SYDVKM. CDR3 size: 17 residues. CDR3 nucleotide sequence: TGTGCCAGCAGTACATGGACAGGGGGCACCTTGAACACTGAAGCTTTCTTT. As protein: CASSTWTGGTLNTEAFF.

The V call is TRBV9, the J call TRBJ2-3, with D possibly matching TRBD1 (6 bases). The CDR3 totals 16 residues. Germline values: CDR1 SGDLS, CDR2 YYNGEE. The V gene lost 4 bases and the J gene lost 1 base, with 16 bases spanning the gap. CDR3 DNA: TGTGCCAGCAGCTCAGCACAGGGCAGCGGCACAGATACGCAGTATTTT. Translated: CASSSAQGSGTDTQYF.

This clonotype was seen many times. The chain uses TRBV20-1 and TRBJ1-5, with 7 nucleotides matching TRBD1. CDR1 and CDR2 from the germline V gene are DFQATT and SNEGSKA (reference sequence). The J segment lost 2 bases and the V segment lost 6 bases, leaving 4 bases of the junction unmatched. The CDR3 spans 13 residues. The CDR3 is CSARTGGNQPQHF. Here the CDR3 DNA reads TGCAGTGCCAGAACAGGGGGCAATCAGCCCCAGCATTTT.

This clonotype was seen more than once but under ten times. J is TRBJ2-5 and V is TRBV6-5; TRBD1 matches 12 bases. CDR3 length: 15 amino acids. After removal of 5 bases from V and 4 bases from J, the junction contained 5 bases not matched to a gene. From germline, CDR1 is MNHEY and CDR2 SVGAGI. The CDR3 loop is CASSDGTGGGETQYF. The CDR3 DNA sequence: TGTGCCAGCAGTGATGGGACAGGGGGCGGAGAGACCCAGTACTTC.

This clonotype was detected only a few times. This chain links TRBV6-6 with TRBJ1-1; D is perhaps TRBD1 (6 bases). Germline CDR1 and CDR2: MNHNY and SVGAGI (reference sequence). V dropped 6 bases and J dropped 11 bases, with 19 bases sitting between them. The CDR3 has 13 residues. The CDR3 DNA is TGTGCCAGCAGCCACGAACAGGGATGGAAGGCTTTCTTT. It is translated as CASSHEQGWKAFF.

This clonotype was found a few times. The V call is TRBV14, the J call TRBJ2-2, with D perhaps matching TRBD1 (5 bases). V gave up 1 base and J gave up 5 bases, with 14 bases separating them. Germline V gene lookup returns CDR1 SGHDN and CDR2 FVKESK. The CDR3 extends over 16 amino acids. CDR3 loop: CASSQVLRSGTGELFF. Here the CDR3 DNA reads TGTGCCAGCAGCCAAGTACTGCGGTCAGGGACCGGGGAGCTGTTTTTT.

The rearrangement links TRBV7-9 to TRBJ2-3, with a possible D match to TRBD1 (6 bases). CDR3 length: 15 amino acids. With 3 bases removed from V and 1 base from J, the gap between germline ends came to 11 bases. Germline CDR1 is SEHNR and CDR2 is FQNEAQ (reference sequence). The CDR3 bases are TGTGCCAGCAGCTTTACAGGGATGGGCACAGATACGCAGTATTTT. This encodes CASSFTGMGTDTQYF.

The chain is built from TRBV7-2 and TRBJ2-7, with D possibly being TRBD2 (6 bases). The germline V gene encodes CDR1 SGHTA and CDR2 FQGNSA. Trimming stripped 0 bases from V and 0 bases from J, with 9 bases between. This CDR3 has 15 residues. CDR3: CASSLAGGTSYEQYF. The CDR3 coding sequence is TGTGCCAGCAGCTTAGCGGGGGGAACCTCCTACGAGCAGTACTTC.

This clonotype was detected ten times or more. The chain combines TRBV30 with TRBJ2-1; D may be TRBD2 (7 bases). CDR3 length: 14 residues. Per the germline V gene, CDR1 is GTSNPN and CDR2 is SVGIG (reference sequence). V was trimmed by 4 bases and J by 2 bases, leaving 12 bases between them. In nucleotides, the CDR3 is TGTGCCTGGAAAGGGGGAGGGCCCTACAATGAGCAGTTCTTC. It codes for CAWKGGGPYNEQFF.

J is TRBJ2-1 and V is TRBV9; 10 bases align to TRBD2. This CDR3 is built from 16 residues. After removal of 0 bases from V and 6 bases from J, the junction contained 6 bases not matched to a gene. Germline lookup yields CDR1 SGDLS and CDR2 YYNGEE. The CDR3 DNA reads TGTGCCAGCAGCGTAGGCCCTAGCGGGAGAGGCAATGAGCAGTTCTTC. It encodes CASSVGPSGRGNEQFF.

CDR3 sequence (DNA): TGTGCCACCAGTGACTCGGGACTTAGCAATCAGCCCCAGCATTTT. Translation gives CATSDSGLSNQPQHF. The rearrangement joins TRBV24-1 to TRBJ1-5; a possible D gene is TRBD1 (5 bases). Trimming left V 4 bases short and J 0 bases short, with 9 bases between. CDR3 size: 15 residues. Germline V gene data show CDR1 as KGHDR and CDR2 as SFDVKD.

This clonotype has just a few counts. J is TRBJ1-1 and V is TRBV25-1; tentative D call: TRBD1 (5 bases). Trimming pared 10 bases from V and 5 bases from J, leaving 20 bases between. Germline assignment: CDR1 MGHDK and CDR2 SYGVNS. The length of the CDR3 is 14 residues. The CDR3 protein is CATSNLGVGTEAFF. CDR3 in DNA: TGTGCCACCTCAAATTTGGGGGTGGGTACTGAAGCTTTCTTT.

This rearrangement joins TRBV11-2 to TRBJ1-3, with a weak D call TRBD1 (5 bases). The CDR3 is 15 amino acids. V lost 5 bases to trimming and J lost 3 bases, with 14 bases between them. The germline V gene encodes CDR1 SGHAT and CDR2 FQNNGV. Here the CDR3 DNA reads TGTGCCAGCAGCCCTTTGGGGCAGGGTGGAAACACCATATATTTT. It is translated as CASSPLGQGGNTIYF.

The chain uses TRBV5-1 and TRBJ2-2; 8 bases match TRBD2. The germline CDR1 and CDR2 sequences are SGHRS and YFSETQ. The CDR3 length is 15 residues. V was clipped by 1 base and J by 7 bases; unmatched bases: 6. CDR3 DNA sequence: TGCGCCAGCAGCTTGCAGGGACTAGGGTTCGGGGAGCTGTTTTTT. The encoded protein is CASSLQGLGFGELFF.

This chain links TRBV3-1 with TRBJ2-3; TRBD2 matches at 14 bases. The ends lost 0 bases at V and 4 bases at J; junction bases unmatched: 6. CDR3 length: 18 amino acids. The germline V gene has CDR1 LGHDT and CDR2 YNNKEL (reference sequence). CDR3 sequence reads: CASSQDRLAGGRADTQYF. The CDR3 DNA reads TGTGCCAGCAGCCAAGATCGACTAGCGGGAGGGCGCGCAGATACGCAGTATTTT.

The V gene is TRBV20-1, the J gene TRBJ1-1; D gene ambiguous. The germline gives CDR1 DFQATT, CDR2 SNEGSKA (reference sequence). CDR3 length: 12 residues. Deletions cut 0 bases from V and 9 bases from J, with 11 bases between. The CDR3 DNA reads TGCAGTGCTAGAGATGAGCCAACAAAAGCTTTCTTT. Translated, it gives CSARDEPTKAFF.

The rearrangement links TRBV18 to TRBJ2-3; D is ambiguous. V gave up 8 bases and J gave up 0 bases, with 9 bases separating them. The CDR3 is 13 amino acids. Germline V CDR1 and CDR2: KGHSH, LQKENI. CDR3 sequence: CASKTYSTDTQYF. CDR3 nucleotides: TGTGCCAGCAAAACCTATAGCACAGATACGCAGTATTTT.

This clonotype was seen a few times. The chain combines TRBV9 with TRBJ1-5; the D is unclear. Trimming cost V 2 bases and J 1 base, with 7 bases left between them. The CDR3 consists of 14 residues. CDR1 and CDR2 (germline): SGDLS, YYNGEE. CDR3 protein: CASSVGKSNQPQHF. Written as DNA, the CDR3 is TGTGCCAGCAGCGTTGGGAAGAGCAATCAGCCCCAGCATTTT. Full variable domain (rest looked up from reference TRBV9 and TRBJ1-5): DSGVTQTPKHLITATGQRVTLRCSPRSGDLSVYWYQQSLDQGLQFLIQYYNGEERAKGNILERFSAQQFPDLHSELNLSSLELGDSALYFCASSVGKSNQPQHFGDGTRLSIL.

The chain is built from TRBV7-8 and TRBJ2-3; D remains unclear. The CDR3 extends over 15 amino acids. V was clipped by 4 bases and J by 4 bases, with 15 bases between them. CDR1 is SGHVS and CDR2 is FQNEAQ in the germline V gene. The CDR3 DNA reads TGTGCCAGCAGCTCCGACACGCCAAGGGCAGATACGCAGTATTTT. This translates into CASSSDTPRADTQYF.

The sample holds many counts of this clonotype. The J gene is TRBJ1-5, the V gene TRBV6-1; D gene unclear. The length of the CDR3 is 13 residues. Trimming stripped 11 bases from V and 3 bases from J, with 14 bases between. Germline V gives CDR1 MNHNS, CDR2 SASEGT. The CDR3 coding sequence is TGTGCCGGCCAATCGGGTAACAATCAGCCCCAGCATTTT. Protein sequence: CAGQSGNNQPQHF.

This chain joins TRBV12-3 or TRBV12-4 and TRBJ2-4, with 8 bases matching TRBD1. CDR3 length: 13 amino acids. Trimming removed 5 bases from V and 7 bases from J; junction bases left unmatched: 4. The CDR3 DNA is TGTGCCAGCAGTGGACAGGGAAGTAACATTCAGTACTTC. It encodes CASSGQGSNIQYF.

V usage is TRBV12-3 or TRBV12-4 and J usage is TRBJ1-1, with a weak D call TRBD1 (5 bases). CDR3 length: 15 amino acids. V lost 6 bases, J lost 0 bases, and 14 bases lay in between. CDR3 sequence (DNA): TGTGCCAGCAGGGAAGGGGCCTGGATGAACACTGAAGCTTTCTTT. Translating gives CASREGAWMNTEAFF.

The rearrangement uses TRBV7-9 and TRBJ2-3; TRBD2 might be the D (6 bases). The length of the CDR3 is 17 residues. Germline assignment: CDR1 SEHNR and CDR2 FQNEAQ (reference sequence). V dropped 5 bases and J dropped 5 bases, with 23 bases sitting between them. CDR3 amino acids: CASSAGGPLLGGDTQYF. DNA for the CDR3: TGTGCCAGCAGCGCCGGAGGGCCTCTCTTAGGTGGAGATACGCAGTATTTT.

The chain has TRBV30 and TRBJ2-5, with D tentatively TRBD2 (5 bases). The CDR3 totals 14 residues. CDR1 GTSNPN and CDR2 SVGIG come from the germline V gene (reference sequence). Between the trimmed V and J ends, which lost 0 bases and 7 bases, there was a span of 15 bases. This CDR3 is CAWSVGQESGTQYF. CDR3 DNA sequence: TGTGCCTGGAGTGTTGGGCAGGAAAGCGGGACCCAGTACTTC.

The CDR3 bases are TGTGCCAGCAGTTACTCCAACCCAGCGGGGGGTTACAATGAGCAGTTCTTC. Protein sequence: CASSYSNPAGGYNEQFF. The chain joins TRBV6-2 or TRBV6-3 to TRBJ2-1, with 9 bases that match TRBD2. In germline, CDR1 is MNHEY, CDR2 SVGEGT. The junction had 7 bases not matched to a gene; V was cut back by 0 bases and J by 4 bases. The length of the CDR3 is 17 residues.

This clonotype was observed at least ten times. V and J are TRBV20-1 and TRBJ2-1, with D possibly matching TRBD2 (6 bases). The V gene's germline CDR1 is DFQATT and CDR2 SNEGSKA (reference sequence). V was cut by 6 bases and J by 4 bases, with 13 bases left in between. CDR3 length equals 13 residues. DNA of the CDR3: TGCAGTGCCTCCGGGACTGCATACAATGAGCAGTTCTTC. It translates to CSASGTAYNEQFF.